These 4 T cell receptor beta chains were sequenced from one sample in a study of CD8+CD57+ T cells in acquired aplastic anemia. By flow cytometry, patients selected for sequencing had shown an expansion of CD8+CD57+ cells. TCR beta VDJ combinations and CDR3 sequences were profiled from genomic DNA. TCRdb re-derived calls from the reads in MiXCR, one entry per CDR3 protein. This sample carries under 500,000 distinct CDR3 sequences, about a third of them seen once, and the ten largest clones take roughly 0.89%. Sequenced input: sorted CD4+, CD8+, or CD8+CD57+ T cells (not recorded which) from PBMCs. These TCRs come from a human donor with aplastic anemia.

The sample holds many counts of this clonotype. V gene TRBV3-1 combines with J gene TRBJ1-6; D remains unclear. The CDR3 is 14 amino acids. Trimming removed 3 bases from V and 9 bases from J, with 12 bases in between. CDR1 is LGHDT, CDR2 YNNKEL, per germline (reference sequence). The CDR3 sequence is CASSQDDTLSPLHF. DNA of the CDR3: TGTGCCAGCAGCCAGGACGACACGCTTTCACCCCTCCACTTT.

The chain recombines TRBV24-1 with TRBJ2-7; 8 bases agree with TRBD1. The V and J ends lost 5 bases and 6 bases, in that order; junction bases with no gene match: 11. This CDR3 comprises 15 residues. Looked up from germline, CDR1 is KGHDR and CDR2 is SFDVKD. The CDR3 reads CATSARGQGQGEQYF. The CDR3 DNA sequence: TGTGCCACCAGTGCTAGAGGACAGGGTCAAGGCGAGCAGTACTTC.

This clonotype came up many times. The rearrangement uses TRBV7-3 and TRBJ2-5, with TRBD1 matching over 7 bases. The CDR3 is 15 amino acids. Per germline, CDR1 SGHTA and CDR2 FQGTGA. The V and J ends lost 4 bases and 1 base, in that order; junction bases with no gene match: 6. The CDR3 region is CASSSGTAPQETQYF. As DNA, the CDR3 is TGTGCCAGCAGCTCCGGGACAGCACCCCAAGAGACCCAGTACTTC.

This clonotype was seen at least ten times. J is TRBJ2-7 and V is TRBV10-3; TRBD1 agrees at 7 bases. Germline CDR1 and CDR2: ENHRY and SYGVKD. Germline trimming cut 5 bases from V and 6 bases from J; bases unmatched to any gene: 7. The CDR3 extends over 13 amino acids. CDR3 sequence: CAISQGEFREQYF. Here the CDR3 DNA reads TGTGCCATCAGTCAGGGGGAATTTCGCGAGCAGTACTTC.